A single sample gave rise to the 12 T cell receptor beta chains below, sequenced in a study of shared clonotypes between healthy human individuals. TCRdb keeps only in-frame clones here, not all; method: immunoSEQ multiplex PCR. Here the sample spans approximately 1,500,000 clones, approximately 98% being singletons. Sequenced sample: naive CD4+ T cells sorted from blood. As to subset: CD45RA+ positively selected. The receptors here all came from a man younger than 45 in good health.

Concerning this clone: An end of the junction does not agree with germline; a read error may underlie this. The gene calls are TRBV15 and TRBJ2-7, with a weak D call TRBD1 (6 bases). The CDR3 is made up of 13 amino acids. CDR1 is LNHNV, CDR2 YYDKDF, per germline (reference sequence). CDR3 residues: CATSSALGAGAHF. DNA for the CDR3: TGTGCCACCAGCAGTGCTCTCGGGGCAGGGGCGCACTTC.

This chain links TRBV19 with TRBJ2-5; 14 bases are shared with TRBD2. After removal of 3 bases from V and 5 bases from J, the junction contained 14 bases not matched to a gene. Germline CDR1 and CDR2: LNHDA and SQIVND (reference sequence). The CDR3 has 19 residues. CDR3 bases: TGTGCCAGTAGTATCCCCACTTCCGGGACTAGCGGGAGTGGGGAGACCCAGTACTTC. This encodes CASSIPTSGTSGSGETQYF.

The chain employs TRBV29-1 and TRBJ2-5; possibly TRBD1 or TRBD2 for D (6 bases each). The CDR3 sequence is 14 residues long. Trimming removed 7 bases from V and 5 bases from J, with 20 bases in between. Germline loops: CDR1 SQVTM, CDR2 ANQGSEA. CDR3 in amino acids: CSASLGGQMETQYF. CDR3 coding DNA: TGCAGCGCCTCCTTAGGGGGGCAAATGGAGACCCAGTACTTC.

A word on this clone: Other DNA sequences within the sample encode an identical CDR3. This chain connects TRBV5-4 to TRBJ2-3; D remains unclear. This CDR3 is built from 13 residues. Deletions cut 5 bases from V and 0 bases from J, with 7 bases between. Germline V gene lookup returns CDR1 SGHNT and CDR2 YYREEE (reference sequence). The CDR3 nucleotides read TGTGCCAGCAGTCCCTCTAGCACAGATACGCAGTATTTT. Its protein product is CASSPSSTDTQYF. The whole variable domain, remainder taken from reference TRBV5-4 and TRBJ2-3, is ETGVTQSPTHLIKTRGQQVTLRCSSQSGHNTVSWYQQALGQGPQFIFQYYREEENGRGNFPPRFSGLQFPNYSSELNVNALELDDSALYLCASSPSSTDTQYFGPGTRLTVL.

This rearrangement joins TRBV5-5 to TRBJ2-7; 7 bases map to TRBD1. Germline CDR1 and CDR2: SGHKS and YYEKEE (reference sequence). The CDR3 has 15 residues. V was pared by 6 bases and J by 3 bases, with 12 bases of the junction left unmatched. The CDR3 loop reads CASNLNPGQNYEQYF. The CDR3 DNA reads TGTGCCAGCAACCTGAACCCGGGACAGAACTACGAGCAGTACTTC.

The chain uses TRBV7-2 and TRBJ1-1; D is possibly TRBD1 (6 bases). Germline V gene data show CDR1 as SGHTA and CDR2 as FQGNSA. Trimming took off 3 bases at V and 3 bases at J, with 11 bases between the two ends. The CDR3 loop spans 14 amino acids. CDR3 in amino acids: CASSFRGTDTEAFF. Here the CDR3 DNA reads TGTGCCAGCAGCTTTAGGGGGACGGACACTGAAGCTTTCTTT.

V gene TRBV10-3 combines with J gene TRBJ2-2; possibly TRBD2 for D (6 bases). CDR3 length: 13 amino acids. V was cut by 8 bases and J by 3 bases, with 10 bases left in between. CDR1 is ENHRY, CDR2 SYGVKD, per germline. CDR3 sequence (DNA): TGTGCCATCCGGGGCGGGGACACCGGGGAGCTGTTTTTT. Amino acid sequence: CAIRGGDTGELFF.

As concerns this clone: In the same sample, other DNA sequences code for this CDR3. This chain joins TRBV5-1 and TRBJ2-1; 7 nucleotides align to TRBD1. The length of the CDR3 is 15 residues. V shed 0 bases and J 3 bases; nucleotides not matched to a gene: 3. CDR1 and CDR2 (germline): SGHRS, YFSETQ. Here the CDR3 reads CASSLVRGNYNEQFF. The CDR3 nucleotides are TGCGCCAGCAGCTTGGTCAGGGGGAACTACAATGAGCAGTTCTTC.

CDR3 loop: CASSLPGVVETQYF. In nucleotides, the CDR3 is TGTGCCAGCAGCTTGCCGGGGGTAGTCGAGACCCAGTACTTC. The chain couples TRBV5-4 to TRBJ2-5, with D perhaps TRBD2 (6 bases). The CDR3 totals 14 residues. The V gene's germline CDR1 is SGHNT and CDR2 YYREEE (reference sequence). Trimming stripped 1 base from V and 5 bases from J, with 12 bases between. Complete variable domain (other parts from reference TRBV5-4 and TRBJ2-5): ETGVTQSPTHLIKTRGQQVTLRCSSQSGHNTVSWYQQALGQGPQFIFQYYREEENGRGNFPPRFSGLQFPNYSSELNVNALELDDSALYLCASSLPGVVETQYFGPGTRLLVL.

This sequence joins TRBV28 and TRBJ1-2, with D uncertain. The CDR3 extends over 15 amino acids. The ends were cut back, 3 bases at V and 5 bases at J, with 16 bases in the middle. Germline lookup yields CDR1 MDHEN and CDR2 SYDVKM. The CDR3 loop is CASSFPLGDYYGYTF. CDR3 coding DNA: TGTGCCAGCAGTTTTCCCCTGGGAGACTATTATGGCTACACCTTC.

The gene calls are TRBV2 and TRBJ1-4; 10 bases align to TRBD1. Germline V gene sequence: CDR1 SNHLY, CDR2 FYNNEI. This CDR3 has 14 residues. V shed 5 bases, J shed 8 bases, and the junction held 5 bases outside the gene matches. The CDR3 DNA sequence: TGTGCCAGCAGTACCGGGACAGGGGTAGAAAAACTGTTTTTT. Encoded protein: CASSTGTGVEKLFF. Full variable domain (rest looked up from reference TRBV2 and TRBJ1-4): EPEVTQTPSHQVTQMGQEVILRCVPISNHLYFYWYRQILGQKVEFLVSFYNNEISEKSEIFDDQFSVERPDGSNFTLKIRSTKLEDSAMYFCASSTGTGVEKLFFGSGTQLSVL.

This clone was found once. J is TRBJ2-7 and V is TRBV9, with TRBD2 matching 7 bases. CDR1 is SGDLS and CDR2 is YYNGEE in the germline V gene. Trimming took 0 bases from V and 0 from J; bases not matched to a gene: 6. The CDR3 runs to 16 residues. The CDR3 spells CASSVDTSGNSYEQYF. In DNA form, the CDR3 reads TGTGCCAGCAGCGTAGACACGAGCGGGAACTCCTACGAGCAGTACTTC.